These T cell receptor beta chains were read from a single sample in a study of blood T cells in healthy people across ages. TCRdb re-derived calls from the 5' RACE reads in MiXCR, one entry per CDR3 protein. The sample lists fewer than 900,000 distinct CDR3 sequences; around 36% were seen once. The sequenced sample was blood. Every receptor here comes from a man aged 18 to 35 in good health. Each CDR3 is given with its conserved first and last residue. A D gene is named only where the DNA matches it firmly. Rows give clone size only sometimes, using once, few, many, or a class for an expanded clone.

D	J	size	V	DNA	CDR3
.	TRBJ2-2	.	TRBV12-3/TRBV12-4	TGTGCCAGCAGTCCCGCGAACACCGGGGAGCTGTTTTTT	CASSPANTGELFF
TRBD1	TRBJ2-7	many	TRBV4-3	TGCGCCAGCAGCCAAGATCTAGGGACAGAAGCCTACGAGCAGTACTTC	CASSQDLGTEAYEQYF
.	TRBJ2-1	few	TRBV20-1	TGCAGTGCTGGACCCTGGGAAAATGAGCAGTTCTTC	CSAGPWENEQFF
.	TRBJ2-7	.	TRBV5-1	TGCGCCAGCAGCTCTGGACTACTCCCCTCCTACGAGCAGTACTTC	CASSSGLLPSYEQYF
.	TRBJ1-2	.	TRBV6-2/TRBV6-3	TGTGCCAGCAGACCACTGACGGACTATGGCTACACCTTC	CASRPLTDYGYTF
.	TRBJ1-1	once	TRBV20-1	TGCAGTGCTAGCACAGTACCCACTGAAGCTTTCTTT	CSASTVPTEAFF
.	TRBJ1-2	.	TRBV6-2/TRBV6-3	TGTGCCAGCAGTCGAGGACAGTCGGGGTATGGCTACACCTTC	CASSRGQSGYGYTF
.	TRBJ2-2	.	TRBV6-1	TGTGCCAGCAGTCTCAGGGGATCGAACACCGGGGAGCTGTTTTTT	CASSLRGSNTGELFF
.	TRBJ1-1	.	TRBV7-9	TGTGCCAGCAGCTTAGAGGGTACGAAAGCTTTCTTT	CASSLEGTKAFF
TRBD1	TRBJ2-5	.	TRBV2	TGTGCCAGCAGGCCTGACAGGGACCAAGAGACCCAGTACTTC	CASRPDRDQETQYF
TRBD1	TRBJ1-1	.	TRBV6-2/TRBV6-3	TGTGCCAGCAGTCCGCAGCGGCATGTCGCAAGAACATTGTGGGGACAGGGGGATCGGATTCGAGCTTTCTTT	CASSPQRHVARTLWGQGDRIRAFF
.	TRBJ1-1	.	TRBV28	TGTGCCAGCAGCCCCGGGGGCTCGGAGAACACTGAAGCTTTCTTT	CASSPGGSENTEAFF
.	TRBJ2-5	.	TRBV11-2	TGTGCCAGCAGCAAACCGGGAATGGGGGAGATCCAGTACTTC	CASSKPGMGEIQYF
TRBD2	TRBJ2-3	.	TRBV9	TGTGCCAGCAGCGTAGAGGACCAGCGGGGTACAGATACGCAGTATTTT	CASSVEDQRGTDTQYF
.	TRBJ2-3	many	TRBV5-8	TGTGCCAGCAGCTTGGCCCTAATTACAGATACGCAGTATTTT	CASSLALITDTQYF
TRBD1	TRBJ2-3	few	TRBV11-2	TGTGCCAGCAGCTTACGTGGACAGGGCACAGATACGCAGTATTTT	CASSLRGQGTDTQYF
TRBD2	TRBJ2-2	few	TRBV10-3	TGTGCCAGCGAAAAGCGGGGGCCGGCGAACACCGGGGAGCTGTTTTTT	CASEKRGPANTGELFF
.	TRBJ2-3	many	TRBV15	TGTGCCACCAGCAGAGATCGGGGCAGGTCCACAGATACGCAGTATTTT	CATSRDRGRSTDTQYF
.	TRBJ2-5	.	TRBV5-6	TGTGCCAGCAGCTTTTCAGGAGAGCCCAGGACAGCAAGCCAGTACTTC	CASSFSGEPRTASQYF
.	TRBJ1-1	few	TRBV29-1	TGCAGCGTTGACGGGGGGGGAGGTACTGAAGCTTTCTTT	CSVDGGGGTEAFF
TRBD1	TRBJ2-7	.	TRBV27	TGTGCCAGCAGATGGGACAGTTCTATTGGAAACGAGCAGTACTTC	CASRWDSSIGNEQYF
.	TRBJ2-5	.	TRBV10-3	TGTGCCATCAGTGAGTCGGGGCCCCCTGAGACCCAGTACTTC	CAISESGPPETQYF
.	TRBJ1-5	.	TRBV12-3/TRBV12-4	TGTGCCAGCAGTTTAGGAGGGGTTGGGGGCAATCAGCCCCAGCATTTT	CASSLGGVGGNQPQHF
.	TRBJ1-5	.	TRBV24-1	TGTGCCACCAGTGGGGGGAATCAGCCCCAGCATTTT	CATSGGNQPQHF
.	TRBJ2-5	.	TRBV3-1	TGTGCCAGCAGCCGGCTGGCAGAGACCCAGTACTTC	CASSRLAETQYF
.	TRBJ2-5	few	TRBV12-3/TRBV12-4	TGTGCCAGCAGTCCGCCGCGGTTTGGCAATGAGCAGTACTTC	CASSPPRFGNEQYF
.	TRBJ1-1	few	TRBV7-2	TGTGCCAGCAGCGTTACCCCGGGGTCACATTCCGAGGCTTTCTTT	CASSVTPGSHSEAFF
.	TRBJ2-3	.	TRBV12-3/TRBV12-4	TGTGCCAGCACCGAGGGAGCCGGTACGCAGTATTTT	CASTEGAGTQYF
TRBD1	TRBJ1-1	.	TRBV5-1	TGCGCCAGCAGCGAGGACAGGGCAGCTTTCTTT	CASSEDRAAFF
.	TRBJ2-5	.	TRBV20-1	TGCAGTGGTGGAACCTCCACGCCGATAGAGACCCAGTACTTC	CSGGTSTPIETQYF
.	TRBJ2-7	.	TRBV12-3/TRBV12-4	TGTGCCAGCAGTTTTCAGGCGGGGGCTTCATACAATGAGCAGTACTTC	CASSFQAGASYNEQYF
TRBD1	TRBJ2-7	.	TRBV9	TGTGCCAGCAGCGTAGGAACAGGGGGATCCTACGAGCAGTACTTC	CASSVGTGGSYEQYF
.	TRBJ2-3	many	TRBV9	TGCGCCAGCAGCGCCCAAGGGTATGATACGCAGTATTTT	CASSAQGYDTQYF
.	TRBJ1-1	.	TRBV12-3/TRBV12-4	TGTGCCAGCAGCCCTCGCCGCGGGCAGAAGAACACTGAAGCTTTCTTT	CASSPRRGQKNTEAFF
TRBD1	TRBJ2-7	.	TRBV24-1	TGTGCCACCAGTGCCGGGGACAGGGGACAGAGCTCCTACAATGAGCAGTACTTC	CATSAGDRGQSSYNEQYF
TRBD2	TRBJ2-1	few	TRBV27	TGTGCCAGCAGTCTACGGGACCCCTTAGCCGGGGGGAAGTACAATGAGCAGTTCTTC	CASSLRDPLAGGKYNEQFF
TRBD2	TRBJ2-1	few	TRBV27	TGTGCCAGCAGTCAAAAGGGACTAGCGGGGCAAAGGTACAATGAGCAGTTCTTC	CASSQKGLAGQRYNEQFF
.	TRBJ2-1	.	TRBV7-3	TGTGCCAGCAGCTTAATGGCAGGGGACAATGAGCAGTTCTTC	CASSLMAGDNEQFF
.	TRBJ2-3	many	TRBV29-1	TGCAGCGTTGAAGATAGTGGGGGAAAGGCAGATACGCAGTATTTT	CSVEDSGGKADTQYF